This T cell receptor beta chain appears in the sequencing data of a study of CD8+CD57+ T cells in acquired aplastic anemia. Genomic DNA served as template for TCR beta VDJ and CDR3 profiling. MiXCR, run by TCRdb on the reads, gives a single entry per CDR3 protein. The table lists roughly 500,000 distinct CDR3 sequences, approximately 32% of them singletons, with 0.82% in the top ten. This clonotype occurred many times. Patients selected for sequencing had displayed CD8+CD57+ cell expansion by flow cytometry. Patients had received no therapy at the time of blood sampling. The CDR3 spans 15 residues. Trimming left V 0 bases short and J 10 bases short, with 14 bases between. Germline V gives CDR1 SGHRS, CDR2 YFSETQ.

The TCR comes from a human donor with aplastic anemia. What was sequenced was sorted CD4+, CD8+, or CD8+CD57+ T cells (not recorded which) from PBMCs. The chain is built from TRBV5-1 and TRBJ1-6, with D possibly being TRBD1 (6 bases). This CDR3 is CASSLGDRMVSPLHF. CDR3 sequence (DNA): TGCGCCAGCAGCTTGGGTGACAGGATGGTCTCACCCCTCCACTTT.